These 3 T cell receptor beta chains were sequenced from one sample in a study of spatial heterogeneity in lung cancer. Notes on the study in general: Counts that tracked tumor mutation counts were those of expanded intratumoral alpha and beta TCRs.

As to time point: sample taken at primary tumor resection. These receptors are not linked to any known antigen. TCRdb independently ran MiXCR on the 5' RACE reads; one entry per CDR3 protein. The sample includes several thousand distinct CDR3 sequences, around 7.7% of them seen just once. The sample was lung tumor tissue, taken at surgery. Receptor source: a female donor with early-stage non-small cell lung cancer.

This chain connects TRBV13 to TRBJ1-2, with D tentatively TRBD1 (5 bases). Germline V gives CDR1 PRHDT, CDR2 FYEKMQ (reference sequence). CDR3 length: 14 residues. V lost 2 bases and J 2 bases, leaving 9 bases between the germline ends. CDR3 residues: CASSLRQGNYGYTF. The CDR3 DNA reads TGTGCCAGCAGCTTACGGCAGGGCAACTATGGCTACACCTTC.

The J gene is TRBJ1-1, the V gene TRBV2; D is uncertain. V shed 3 bases and J shed 8 bases, with 16 bases lying between them. CDR3 length equals 14 residues. Germline values: CDR1 SNHLY, CDR2 FYNNEI. The CDR3 region is CASSEGSPLAEAFF. CDR3 in DNA: TGTGCCAGCAGTGAGGGGTCCCCCCTGGCGGAAGCTTTCTTT.

By sample fraction, this clonotype is medium-sized (0.01 to 0.1%). This chain links TRBV5-1 with TRBJ1-1; D remains ambiguous. The CDR3 runs to 12 residues. Trimming left V 6 bases short and J 1 base short, with 7 bases between. Germline V gives CDR1 SGHRS, CDR2 YFSETQ. The CDR3 sequence is CASKDPNTEAFF. CDR3 nucleotides: TGCGCCAGCAAAGACCCGAACACTGAAGCTTTCTTT. The entire variable domain, with the rest obtained from reference TRBV5-1 and TRBJ1-1, is as follows: KAGVTQTPRYLIKTRGQQVTLSCSPISGHRSVSWYQQTPGQGLQFLFEYFSETQRNKGNFPGRFSGRQFSNSRSEMNVSTLELGDSALYLCASKDPNTEAFFGQGTRLTVV.